A single sample gave rise to the 20 T cell receptor beta chains below, sequenced in a study of cytomegalovirus exposure and HLA in healthy donors. The PCR used 60 Vbeta and 13 Jbeta primers. The protocol was immunoSEQ multiplex PCR, while the TCRdb copy is restricted to in-frame clones and leaves out a portion. The table lists 97,000 or so clones, about 81% of them singletons, with about 1.5% in the top ten. Sequencing used PBMCs. The receptors come from a man aged 40-49 years in good health and CMV-seronegative.

This clone was observed once. This sequence joins TRBV30 and TRBJ1-6, with 8 bases aligning to TRBD1. The CDR3 covers 12 residues. Trimming took 0 bases from V and 15 from J; bases not matched to a gene: 4. CDR1 GTSNPN and CDR2 SVGIG come from the germline V gene (reference sequence). CDR3 sequence reads: CAWSVTGTGLHF. Here the CDR3 DNA reads TGTGCCTGGAGTGTTACCGGGACAGGCCTCCACTTT.

This clone was seen only once. The CDR3 nucleotides are TGTGCCAGCAGCTTAAAGGTTCAGACAGGGGGCACTGAAGCTTTCTTT. It encodes CASSLKVQTGGTEAFF. This chain uses TRBV7-2 with TRBJ1-1, with 9 bases identical to TRBD1. J was trimmed by 4 bases and V by 2 bases; bases with no gene match: 8. This CDR3 contains 16 residues. Germline lookup yields CDR1 SGHTA and CDR2 FQGNSA.

This chain joins TRBV28 and TRBJ2-5; 7 bases fit TRBD1. The better agreement between TRBJ2-7 and the DNA end casts doubt on the J call. Germline V gene data show CDR1 as MDHEN and CDR2 as SYDVKM. This CDR3 contains 15 residues. The CDR3 DNA sequence: TGTGCCAGCAGTCACCACGAGACAGGGTCCTACGAGCAGTACTTC. It is translated as CASSHHETGSYEQYF.

The gene calls are TRBV7-2 and TRBJ2-1; D may be TRBD1 (6 bases). Germline V gene lookup returns CDR1 SGHTA and CDR2 FQGNSA. The V end was cut by 5 bases, the J end by 0 bases, with 14 bases between. CDR3 size: 16 residues. This CDR3 reads CASSLQGSSSYNEQFF. DNA of the CDR3: TGTGCCAGCAGCCTCCAGGGGAGTAGCTCCTACAATGAGCAGTTCTTC.

V gene TRBV28 combines with J gene TRBJ1-5; D might be TRBD1 (6 bases). CDR3 size: 14 residues. Trimming removed 2 bases at V and 4 bases at J, with 9 bases between. Germline lookup yields CDR1 MDHEN and CDR2 SYDVKM. The CDR3 loop is CASSLQGPNQPQHF. Here the CDR3 DNA reads TGTGCCAGCAGTTTACAGGGGCCTAATCAGCCCCAGCATTTT.

This clone was seen only a few times. The chain uses TRBV10-3 and TRBJ2-2; D is uncertain. The germline V gene encodes CDR1 ENHRY and CDR2 SYGVKD. V was trimmed by 7 bases and J by 1 base, leaving 10 bases between them. The CDR3 is made up of 14 amino acids. In DNA form, the CDR3 reads TGTGCCATCAAGGTTCCGGGGAACACCGGGGAGCTGTTTTTT. Translated, it gives CAIKVPGNTGELFF.

V gene TRBV7-6 combines with J gene TRBJ2-7; the match to TRBD2 covers 8 bases. Germline V lookup: CDR1 SGHVS, CDR2 FNYEAQ. V lost 5 bases and J lost 3; bases outside the gene matches: 6. The CDR3 totals 14 residues. CDR3 bases: TGTGCCAGCAGCACATCGAGCGGGGGCTACGAGCAGTACTTC. Encoded protein: CASSTSSGGYEQYF.

This clone has more than one count but fewer than ten. CDR3 DNA sequence: TGTGCCAGCAGCTTGGACAGTCGAAACACCATATATTTT. The encoded protein is CASSLDSRNTIYF. The chain combines TRBV5-8 with TRBJ1-3; D uncertain. V gave up 0 bases and J gave up 5 bases, with 6 bases separating them. Germline V gene data show CDR1 as SGHTS and CDR2 as YDEGEE. CDR3 size: 13 residues.

About this clone itself: The DNA is omitted, as the CDR3 cannot be located on it reliably, and the CDR3 follows TCRdb's listing. This rearrangement joins TRBV29-1 to TRBJ1-2; the D call in the table, TRBD1, was not verified against the DNA. The CDR3 is 11 amino acids long, termini counted. Germline lookup yields CDR1 SQVTM and CDR2 ANQGSEA. CDR3 sequence reads: CSVFWQGRAFF.

The chain recombines TRBV7-3 with TRBJ2-7, with 10 positions matching TRBD1. CDR1 is SGHTA and CDR2 is FQGTGA in the germline V gene. J gave up 6 bases and V 5 bases, and 7 bases lay outside the gene matches. This CDR3 contains 14 residues. The CDR3 DNA reads as TGTGCCAGCAGCCCGGGACAGGGGAACCGCGAGCAGTACTTC. This encodes CASSPGQGNREQYF.

This CDR3 is CASSYSRRDHYEQYF. The CDR3 DNA follows: TGTGCCAGCAGTTACTCGAGGCGGGACCACTACGAGCAGTACTTC. The rearrangement links TRBV6-5 to TRBJ2-7, with D perhaps matching TRBD2 (6 bases). CDR3 size: 15 residues. V was pared by 0 bases and J by 3 bases, with 12 bases between. Germline V gene sequence: CDR1 MNHEY, CDR2 SVGAGI.

The rearrangement joins TRBV29-1 to TRBJ1-2, with TRBD1 matching 9 bases. Trimming at V came to 7 bases and at J to 7 bases, leaving 16 bases not matched to a gene. The CDR3 extends over 15 amino acids. The V gene's germline CDR1 is SQVTM and CDR2 ANQGSEA. CDR3 protein: CSAWDRAQIIGGYTF. The DNA of the CDR3 is TGCAGCGCATGGGACAGGGCCCAGATTATCGGTGGCTACACCTTC.

This clone was observed a handful of times. The V and J genes are TRBV4-1 and TRBJ1-3, with 7 bases that match TRBD1. CDR1 is MGHRA, CDR2 YSYEKL, per germline. The CDR3 loop spans 15 amino acids. Trimming removed 3 bases from V and 0 bases from J; junction bases left unmatched: 2. CDR3 region: CASSQTGISGNTIYF. The CDR3 bases are TGCGCCAGCAGCCAGACAGGGATCTCTGGAAACACCATATATTTT.

This clone occurred a few times. The rearrangement joins TRBV5-1 to TRBJ1-4, with TRBD1 matching over 11 bases. The germline gives CDR1 SGHRS, CDR2 YFSETQ. The CDR3 has 14 residues. V shed 4 bases and J 8 bases; nucleotides not matched to a gene: 4. DNA of the CDR3: TGCGCCAGCAGCCCGGACAGGGGGCAAGAAAAACTGTTTTTT. It yields the protein CASSPDRGQEKLFF.

This chain joins TRBV29-1 and TRBJ2-6, with TRBD1 matching over 9 bases. Looked up from germline, CDR1 is SQVTM and CDR2 is ANQGSEA. The CDR3 loop spans 16 amino acids. V gave up 6 bases and J gave up 0 bases; unmatched junction bases: 6. The CDR3 DNA reads as TGCAGCGTCCGGGACAGGGTTTCCTCTGGGGCCAACGTCCTGACTTTC. It encodes CSVRDRVSSGANVLTF. Together with reference TRBV29-1 and TRBJ2-6, the CDR3 gives the full variable domain: SAVISQKPSRDICQRGTSLTIQCQVDSQVTMMFWYRQQPGQSLTLIATANQGSEATYESGFVIDKFPISRPNLTFSTLTVSNMSPEDSSIYLCSVRDRVSSGANVLTFGAGSRLTVL.

This clone has more than one count but fewer than ten. The rearrangement joins TRBV11-2 to TRBJ1-2; possible D gene TRBD1, 5 bases. The V end lost 5 bases, the J end lost 2 bases, and 15 bases lay between the germline ends. The CDR3 is 15 residues long. The V gene's germline CDR1 is SGHAT and CDR2 FQNNGV. CDR3 sequence: CASSPRTTVNYGYTF. CDR3 DNA sequence: TGTGCCAGCAGCCCCAGAACGACAGTCAACTATGGCTACACCTTC.

The chain combines TRBV10-3 with TRBJ2-5, with a tentative D call TRBD1 (6 bases). V dropped 4 bases and J dropped 3 bases, with 6 bases sitting between them. CDR3 length: 12 residues. The germline CDR1 and CDR2 sequences are ENHRY and SYGVKD. CDR3 region: CAISGTEETQYF. The DNA of the CDR3 is TGTGCCATCAGTGGGACAGAAGAGACCCAGTACTTC.

Comments on this clone: The junction departs from germline at one end; a sequencing error may be responsible. The chain links TRBV2 to TRBJ1-6, with 9 bases aligning to TRBD1. Germline CDR1 SNHLY, CDR2 FYNNEI. The CDR3 spans 16 residues. The CDR3 region is CASSPDRGSNNSPLHF. In DNA form, the CDR3 reads TGTGCCAGCAGTCCGGACAGGGGCTCCAATAATTCACCCCTCCACTTT. Supplemented by reference TRBV2 and TRBJ1-6, the full variable domain reads EPEVTQTPSHQVTQMGQEVILRCVPISNHLYFYWYRQILGQKVEFLVSFYNNEISEKSEIFDDQFSVERPDGSNFTLKIRSTKLEDSAMYFCASSPDRGSNNSPLHFGNGTRLTVT.

This clone was seen only once. The chain recombines TRBV5-5 with TRBJ2-2; a weak D match, TRBD1 (6 bases). Germline values: CDR1 SGHKS, CDR2 YYEKEE (reference sequence). The CDR3 sequence is 15 residues long. V lost 1 base and J 1 base, leaving 8 bases between the germline ends. As DNA, the CDR3 is TGTGCCAGCAGCTTGTCACAGGGGAACACCGGGGAGCTGTTTTTT. Translating it yields CASSLSQGNTGELFF.

J is TRBJ2-1 and V is TRBV2, with D possibly TRBD1 on 5 matching bases. There are 16 residues in the CDR3. In germline, CDR1 is SNHLY, CDR2 FYNNEI. The germline V and J ends were trimmed by 8 bases and 4 bases, with 21 bases remaining between them. CDR3 nucleotide sequence: TGTGCCAGCTCGGAAAAAGTGGGGCTACAGTACAATGAGCAGTTCTTC. This gives the protein CASSEKVGLQYNEQFF. The complete variable domain, with remaining parts taken from reference TRBV2 and TRBJ2-1, reads EPEVTQTPSHQVTQMGQEVILRCVPISNHLYFYWYRQILGQKVEFLVSFYNNEISEKSEIFDDQFSVERPDGSNFTLKIRSTKLEDSAMYFCASSEKVGLQYNEQFFGPGTRLTVL.